Listed below are T cell receptor beta chains from one sample, sequenced in a study of neurological immune-mediated disorders. TCRdb used MiXCR to reprocess the 5' RACE reads, holding one entry per CDR3 protein. The sample contains 77,000 or so distinct CDR3 sequences, around 9.9% of which appear only once. Sequences were obtained from PBMCs. Every receptor here comes from a man aged 45-65 years in good health. Each CDR3 is given with its conserved first and last residue. Each record gives: J gene, V gene, CDR3 length, D gene, clone size, CDR3 DNA, CDR3 protein. The D gene is left open where the match is weak. Size values are once, few and many counts, or a class for expanded clones, and some rows have none.

J gene: TRBJ1-2
V gene: TRBV27
CDR3 length: 13
D gene: NA
clone size: many
CDR3 DNA: TGTGCCAGCAGTTTAAACCAGCGTTATGGCTACACCTTC
CDR3 protein: CASSLNQRYGYTF

J gene: TRBJ2-5
V gene: TRBV29-1
CDR3 length: 12
D gene: NA
clone size: many
CDR3 DNA: TGCAGCCACGCGGGGACACAAGAGACCCAGTACTTC
CDR3 protein: CSHAGTQETQYF

J gene: TRBJ2-2
V gene: TRBV6-6
CDR3 length: 15
D gene: TRBD1
clone size: NA
CDR3 DNA: TGTGCCAGCAGTTGGGGACAGGGGGCGACCGGGGAGCTGTTTTTT
CDR3 protein: CASSWGQGATGELFF

J gene: TRBJ2-7
V gene: TRBV28
CDR3 length: 11
D gene: NA
clone size: many
CDR3 DNA: TGTGCCAGCAGTTTCGGGATCGAGCAGTACTTC
CDR3 protein: CASSFGIEQYF

J gene: TRBJ1-1
V gene: TRBV29-1
CDR3 length: 12
D gene: NA
clone size: many
CDR3 DNA: TGCAGCGGGGTTCGGGGGGGGCGCGAAGCTTTCTTT
CDR3 protein: CSGVRGGREAFF

J gene: TRBJ1-4
V gene: TRBV20-1
CDR3 length: 16
D gene: NA
clone size: NA
CDR3 DNA: TGCAGTGCTAGAGATAGTGGGATTTCCGAAGTAGGAAAACTGTTTTTT
CDR3 protein: CSARDSGISEVGKLFF

J gene: TRBJ1-4
V gene: TRBV7-2
CDR3 length: 14
D gene: TRBD1
clone size: many
CDR3 DNA: TGTGCCAGCAGCTTAGTCAGGGGGGATGAAAAACTGTTTTTT
CDR3 protein: CASSLVRGDEKLFF

J gene: TRBJ2-7
V gene: TRBV12-3/TRBV12-4
CDR3 length: 15
D gene: NA
clone size: many
CDR3 DNA: TGTGCCAGCAGTTTAGTTACACCATTCCTAGACGAGCAGTACTTC
CDR3 protein: CASSLVTPFLDEQYF

J gene: TRBJ1-5
V gene: TRBV20-1
CDR3 length: 14
D gene: TRBD1
clone size: NA
CDR3 DNA: TGCAGTGCTAAACCCGGGACAGCCAATCAGCCCCAGCATTTT
CDR3 protein: CSAKPGTANQPQHF

J gene: TRBJ1-4
V gene: TRBV5-1
CDR3 length: 17
D gene: NA
clone size: many
CDR3 DNA: TGCGCCAGCAGCCTATCCTCTTACAGGGCGCAAAATGAAAAACTGTTTTTT
CDR3 protein: CASSLSSYRAQNEKLFF

J gene: TRBJ2-3
V gene: TRBV7-3
CDR3 length: 15
D gene: NA
clone size: many
CDR3 DNA: TGTGCCAGCAGCGAGCGACGAAGGAGCACAGATACGCAGTATTTT
CDR3 protein: CASSERRRSTDTQYF

J gene: TRBJ2-5
V gene: TRBV10-2
CDR3 length: 15
D gene: TRBD1
clone size: few
CDR3 DNA: TGCGCCAGCAGTGAGTCGGGGACAGGGCCTAAGACCCAGTACTTC
CDR3 protein: CASSESGTGPKTQYF

J gene: TRBJ1-1
V gene: TRBV7-3
CDR3 length: 15
D gene: TRBD1
clone size: many
CDR3 DNA: TGTGCCAGCAGCGCCAACAGGGGGCTGGACACTGAAGCTTTCTTT
CDR3 protein: CASSANRGLDTEAFF

J gene: TRBJ2-5
V gene: TRBV7-8
CDR3 length: 15
D gene: TRBD1
clone size: many
CDR3 DNA: TGTGCCAGCAGCCAGTGGGACAGGGTACAAGAGACCCAGTACTTC
CDR3 protein: CASSQWDRVQETQYF

J gene: TRBJ2-1
V gene: TRBV10-2
CDR3 length: 11
D gene: NA
clone size: many
CDR3 DNA: TGCGCCAGCGCCAGGGGCAATGAGCAGTTCTTC
CDR3 protein: CASARGNEQFF

J gene: TRBJ2-7
V gene: TRBV30
CDR3 length: 14
D gene: NA
clone size: many
CDR3 DNA: TGTGCCTGGAGTGTATTCGGGACAAGGTACGAGCAGTACTTC
CDR3 protein: CAWSVFGTRYEQYF

J gene: TRBJ2-1
V gene: TRBV5-1
CDR3 length: 18
D gene: TRBD2
clone size: once
CDR3 DNA: TGCGCCAGCAGCTTGGCGGTCCAACTAGCGGGAGTTGCCGTTGAGCAGTTCTTC
CDR3 protein: CASSLAVQLAGVAVEQFF

J gene: TRBJ2-5
V gene: TRBV18
CDR3 length: 14
D gene: NA
clone size: NA
CDR3 DNA: TGTGCCAGCTCGGACGGCTCGGGTTTGAAGACCCAGTACTTC
CDR3 protein: CASSDGSGLKTQYF

J gene: TRBJ1-1
V gene: TRBV11-1
CDR3 length: 14
D gene: TRBD1
clone size: many
CDR3 DNA: TGTGCCAGCAGACAAGACAGGGTGGGCACTGAAGCTTTCTTT
CDR3 protein: CASRQDRVGTEAFF

J gene: TRBJ2-5
V gene: TRBV24-1
CDR3 length: 14
D gene: NA
clone size: many
CDR3 DNA: TGTGCCACCAGTGATAAGCAGTTCGGGGAGACCCAGTACTTC
CDR3 protein: CATSDKQFGETQYF

J gene: TRBJ2-3
V gene: TRBV7-9
CDR3 length: 12
D gene: NA
clone size: many
CDR3 DNA: TGTGCCAGCAGCGCCCGCCAGACCCCGGAGTATTTT
CDR3 protein: CASSARQTPEYF

J gene: TRBJ2-1
V gene: TRBV2
CDR3 length: 14
D gene: NA
clone size: many
CDR3 DNA: TGTGCCAGCAGTACAGACCACCGGTACAATGAGCAGTTCTTC
CDR3 protein: CASSTDHRYNEQFF

J gene: TRBJ2-5
V gene: TRBV20-1
CDR3 length: 14
D gene: TRBD2
clone size: many
CDR3 DNA: TGCAGTGCGGGGGTCACTAGCGGGGGGGAGACCCAGTACTTC
CDR3 protein: CSAGVTSGGETQYF